The clone carrying this T cell receptor (beta chain) showed up just once. This sample is part of a study of PD-L1 blockade in urothelial cancer. As for the study in general: Each blood sample yielded a median of roughly 140,000 T cells.

V was pared by 8 bases and J by 5 bases, with 15 bases between. The V gene's germline CDR1 is MDHEN and CDR2 SYDVKM. The CDR3 has 13 amino acids. Sequencing used immunoSEQ multiplex PCR; TCRdb keeps in-frame clones, though not all of them. The table has about 29,000 clones, 70% to 90% seen once. The source was PBMCs, collected around atezolizumab (anti-PD-L1) treatment. This receptor was identified in a man aged 50 or older with urothelial cancer. This sequence joins TRBV28 and TRBJ2-5; tentatively, D is TRBD2 (6 bases). The chain's CDR3 is CASGRDRGETQYF. The CDR3 DNA reads as TGTGCCAGCGGGCGGGACCGGGGGGAGACCCAGTACTTC.